The T cell receptor beta chain under discussion was sequenced for a study of shared clonotypes between healthy human individuals. At deep level, the assay was performed. Profiled with immunoSEQ multiplex PCR; TCRdb holds only in-frame clones, not every one. Among 470,000 or so clones listed, around 73% were seen once. The healthy adult donors were HIV-negative and reported no recent acute infections or vaccinations. This sequence was found in a woman aged 35 to 49 in good health. Some clones in this sample may be carry-over from other donors' samples. Sequencing was carried out using PBMCs.

In DNA, the CDR3 is TGTGCCTGGATGGGCCCGGAAAGGGAAAAACTGTTTTTT. Its translation: CAWMGPEREKLFF. The chain uses TRBV30 and TRBJ1-4; D remains unclear. The CDR3 is 13 residues long. CDR1 is GTSNPN and CDR2 is SVGIG in the germline V gene (reference sequence). Trimming left V 4 bases short and J 8 bases short, with 14 bases between.